These 9 T cell receptor beta chains were sequenced from one sample in a study of T cell responses to AZD1222 COVID-19 vaccine. The data were produced by immunoSEQ multiplex PCR, yet TCRdb's version contains in-frame clones alone and is incomplete. The sample lists 90,000 to 110,000 clones; approximately 90% were seen once. Sequenced material: peripheral blood, taken on day 0 of AZD1222 vaccination. The receptors shown here come from an adult in good health.

The chain combines TRBV5-1 with TRBJ1-2; D perhaps matches TRBD1 (5 bases). This CDR3 has 12 amino acids. Germline CDR1 reads SGHRS; CDR2 reads YFSETQ. V lost 4 bases, J lost 11 bases, and 15 bases lay in between. CDR3 residues: CASSGDTGAYTF. CDR3 sequence (DNA): TGCGCCAGCAGCGGCGACACTGGGGCGTACACCTTC.

The chain couples TRBV27 to TRBJ1-2, with 9 bases lining up with TRBD1. Per germline, CDR1 MNHEY and CDR2 SMNVEV (reference sequence). Trimming cost V 4 bases and J 3 bases; bases outside gene matches: 12. The CDR3 sequence is 17 residues long. CDR3 amino acids: CASSSGQGWGKDYGYTF. CDR3 nucleotides: TGTGCCAGCAGTTCGGGACAGGGATGGGGTAAAGACTATGGCTACACCTTC.

J is TRBJ2-3 and V is TRBV6-5; TRBD2 matches 13 bases. Germline V gene lookup returns CDR1 MNHEY and CDR2 SVGAGI. Trimming at V came to 4 bases and at J to 6 bases, leaving 7 bases not matched to a gene. The CDR3 runs to 16 residues. The CDR3 loop is CASSSGLAGAADTQYF. CDR3 in DNA: TGTGCCAGCAGTTCCGGACTAGCGGGAGCAGCTGATACGCAGTATTTT.

This chain connects TRBV11-2 to TRBJ2-7; 7 nucleotides agree with TRBD2. CDR3 length: 11 residues. The J segment lost 7 bases and the V segment lost 6 bases, leaving 3 bases of the junction unmatched. Looked up from germline, CDR1 is SGHAT and CDR2 is FQNNGV. This CDR3 is CASRGREEQYF. CDR3 nucleotides: TGTGCCAGCAGAGGGAGGGAGGAGCAGTACTTC. The full variable domain, rest sourced from reference TRBV11-2 and TRBJ2-7, is EAGVAQSPRYKIIEKRQSVAFWCNPISGHATLYWYQQILGQGPKLLIQFQNNGVVDDSQLPKDRFSAERLKGVDSTLKIQPAKLEDSAVYLCASRGREEQYFGPGTRLTVT.

The V gene is TRBV10-2, the J gene TRBJ2-1; D may correspond to TRBD1 or TRBD2 (6 bases each). This CDR3 is built from 15 residues. Germline assignment: CDR1 WSHSY and CDR2 SAAADI. V lost 8 bases to trimming and J lost 7 bases, with 21 bases between them. CDR3 loop: CASGGQGTVGNEQFF. The CDR3 nucleotides are TGCGCCAGCGGGGGGCAAGGGACGGTTGGGAATGAGCAGTTCTTC.

This sequence joins TRBV3-1 (or the pseudogene TRBV3-2) and TRBJ2-5; D is undetermined. Trimming removed 3 bases at V and 5 bases at J, with 10 bases between. The germline CDR1 and CDR2 sequences are LGHDT and YNNKEL (reference sequence). This CDR3 contains 13 residues. CDR3 amino acids: CASSHAQGETQYF. DNA for the CDR3: TGTGCCAGCAGCCATGCCCAAGGGGAGACCCAGTACTTC.

The chain joins TRBV30 to TRBJ1-1, with D perhaps TRBD1 (6 bases). Trimming removed 2 bases at V and 5 bases at J, with 15 bases between. Germline V gene lookup returns CDR1 GTSNPN and CDR2 SVGIG (reference sequence). The CDR3 sequence is 14 residues long. CDR3 coding DNA: TGTGCCTGGAGTTTGCACATACAGGGAACTGAAGCTTTCTTT. This gives the protein CAWSLHIQGTEAFF.

The chain joins TRBV6-5 to TRBJ1-4; D remains ambiguous. CDR3 length equals 15 residues. Trimming took 0 bases from V and 6 from J, leaving 11 bases between them. Germline V gene sequence: CDR1 MNHEY, CDR2 SVGAGI. The chain's CDR3 is CASSYSRTLHEKLFF. CDR3 nucleotides: TGTGCCAGCAGTTACTCCCGAACCCTTCATGAAAAACTGTTTTTT.

This clone occurred once. The J gene is TRBJ2-3, the V gene TRBV11-3, with unresolved D. Germline-derived CDR1 and CDR2 are SGHNT and YENEEA. The V end was cut by 4 bases, the J end by 2 bases, with 13 bases between. This CDR3 spans 15 amino acids. The CDR3 nucleotides are TGTGCCAGCAGCTCGGCAGGAGAATACACAGATACGCAGTATTTT. Encoded protein: CASSSAGEYTDTQYF. The variable domain in full, with the rest retrieved from reference TRBV11-3 and TRBJ2-3, is EAGVVQSPRYKIIEKKQPVAFWCNPISGHNTLYWYLQNLGQGPELLIRYENEEAVDDSQLPKDRFSAERLKGVDSTLKIQPAELGDSAVYLCASSSAGEYTDTQYFGPGTRLTVL.